This T cell receptor beta chain was sequenced in a study of shared clonotypes between healthy human individuals. Replicate sorted-subset PCRs were loaded with around 0.2 ug DNA, roughly 33,000 T cell genomes. Here immunoSEQ multiplex PCR was the method, and the copy in TCRdb shows in-frame clones only, minus some. The table shows 2,500,000 or so clones, with about 92% occurring only once. Study outcomes and limitations: Sampling covered nothing but blood. Tissue TCR repertoires likely differ from those found in blood.

Regarding this clone: Its antigen is still unknown.

The V end was cut by 0 bases, the J end by 1 base, with 10 bases between. The CDR3 runs 16 residues. CDR1 is LNHNV and CDR2 is YYDKDF in the germline V gene (reference sequence). A CD45RA+ naive subset and a CD45RA-negative memory subset were split from CD4+ cells. The chain uses TRBV15 and TRBJ1-3; D is uncertain. Material: naive CD4+ T cells sorted from blood. This sample's subset: CD45RA+ positively selected. The TCR originated in a man aged 18 to 29 in good health. This CDR3 reads CATSRDLLSSGNTIYF. DNA of the CDR3: TGTGCCACCAGCAGAGATCTTTTATCTTCTGGAAACACCATATATTTT.